The 28 T cell receptor beta chains below all came from one sample that was sequenced in a study of T cell responses to AZD1222 COVID-19 vaccine. Generated by immunoSEQ multiplex PCR, the TCRdb table keeps only in-frame clones and is missing some. Of approximately 150,000 clones in the sample, around 89% were seen once. The sequenced sample was peripheral blood, obtained on day 0 of AZD1222 vaccination. Every receptor here comes from an adult in good health.

The genes are TRBV6-6 and TRBJ2-1; D might be TRBD2 (5 bases). V was trimmed by 10 bases and J by 6 bases, leaving 19 bases between them. The CDR3 covers 14 residues. Per germline, CDR1 MNHNY and CDR2 SVGAGI (reference sequence). CDR3 sequence reads: CATTIDGNSNEQFF. The CDR3 bases are TGTGCCACCACCATAGACGGGAACTCCAATGAGCAGTTCTTC.

J is TRBJ2-1 and V is TRBV28, with TRBD2 identical over 9 bases. The V and J ends lost 6 bases and 7 bases, in that order; junction bases with no gene match: 7. The length of the CDR3 is 14 residues. Germline V lookup: CDR1 MDHEN, CDR2 SYDVKM. CDR3 protein: CASRASGKANEQFF. In nucleotides, the CDR3 is TGTGCCAGCAGGGCTAGCGGGAAGGCGAATGAGCAGTTCTTC.

The chain is built from TRBV7-6 and TRBJ1-1; D is unresolved. The CDR3 has 15 residues. CDR1 is SGHVS, CDR2 FNYEAQ, per germline. The V end was cut by 3 bases, the J end by 0 bases, with 11 bases between. The CDR3 region is CASSFEPNLNTEAFF. The CDR3 DNA sequence: TGTGCCAGCAGCTTTGAACCAAACCTGAACACTGAAGCTTTCTTT.

V and J are TRBV4-1 and TRBJ2-4; D possibly uses TRBD1 or TRBD2 (5 bases each). The CDR3 has 14 amino acids. Germline CDR1 MGHRA, CDR2 YSYEKL. V dropped 1 base and J dropped 8 bases, with 12 bases sitting between them. CDR3 region: CASSQGLGEHIQYF. Here the CDR3 DNA reads TGCGCCAGCAGCCAAGGTCTAGGGGAGCACATTCAGTACTTC.

The rearrangement links TRBV11-2 to TRBJ2-3; TRBD2 matches 8 bases. CDR3 length: 14 residues. CDR1 is SGHAT, CDR2 FQNNGV, per germline. V lost 2 bases and J lost 4; bases outside the gene matches: 2. CDR3 protein: CASSLYGGADTQYF. The CDR3 nucleotides are TGTGCCAGCAGCTTATACGGGGGGGCAGATACGCAGTATTTT.

This clone was seen a handful of times. V gene TRBV4-1 combines with J gene TRBJ2-4; TRBD2 might be the D (6 bases). Germline CDR1 is MGHRA and CDR2 is YSYEKL. The V end lost 1 base, the J end lost 5 bases, and 12 bases lay between the germline ends. This CDR3 spans 15 amino acids. CDR3: CASSQGRGSENIQYF. The CDR3 nucleotides read TGCGCCAGCAGCCAAGGGAGGGGCAGCGAAAACATTCAGTACTTC.

This clone showed up just a few times. The chain combines TRBV4-2 with TRBJ2-3; D possibly matches TRBD1 or TRBD2 (6 bases each). This CDR3 has 16 amino acids. Between the trimmed V and J ends, which lost 1 base and 7 bases, there was a span of 18 bases. Germline values: CDR1 LGHNA, CDR2 YNFKEQ. For the CDR3, the DNA is TGTGCCAGCAGCCAAGGTTTGGGCGGAGGGGGGTATACGCAGTATTTT. This translates into CASSQGLGGGGYTQYF.

The CDR3 reads CASSYSGNGGNEQFF. The CDR3 DNA reads as TGTGCCAGCAGTTACAGCGGGAACGGGGGCAATGAGCAGTTCTTC. The genes are TRBV6-5 and TRBJ2-1; 7 bases are a match to TRBD2. The V gene's germline CDR1 is MNHEY and CDR2 SVGAGI. V lost 2 bases to trimming and J lost 6 bases; unmatched junction nucleotides: 7. The CDR3 has 15 residues.

The genes are TRBV15 and TRBJ2-1; perhaps TRBD2 as D (5 bases). The V end lost 11 bases, the J end lost 1 base, and 12 bases lay between the germline ends. Germline CDR1 is LNHNV and CDR2 is YYDKDF (reference sequence). This CDR3 region has 13 residues. CDR3 sequence (DNA): TGTGCCGCTAGCAGCTTTTCCTACAATGAGCAGTTCTTC. Its translation is CAASSFSYNEQFF.

The V gene is TRBV18, the J gene TRBJ2-7; D gene uncertain. Trimming took off 6 bases at V and 3 bases at J, with 6 bases between the two ends. The CDR3 has 11 amino acids. Germline V gene data show CDR1 as KGHSH and CDR2 as LQKENI. The CDR3 DNA reads as TGTGCCAGCTCCTCTGGCTACGAGCAGTACTTC. It yields the protein CASSSGYEQYF.

This chain joins TRBV11-2 and TRBJ2-6; the D is unclear. There are 17 residues in the CDR3. Germline CDR1 reads SGHAT; CDR2 reads FQNNGV. V was pared by 3 bases and J by 1 base, with 13 bases between. The CDR3 loop reads CASSFGSIPSGANVLTF. DNA of the CDR3: TGTGCCAGCAGCTTCGGCAGCATACCTTCTGGGGCCAACGTCCTGACTTTC.

The rearrangement links TRBV5-1 to TRBJ1-1; tentative D call: TRBD1 (5 bases). The CDR3 consists of 16 residues. Germline V gene lookup returns CDR1 SGHRS and CDR2 YFSETQ. The V and J ends lost 3 bases and 0 bases respectively, with 15 bases between them. DNA of the CDR3: TGCGCCAGCAGCTCGGGGCAGGGCTTCATGAACACTGAAGCTTTCTTT. Protein: CASSSGQGFMNTEAFF.

The chain is built from TRBV20-1 and TRBJ1-2; no firm D call. Germline CDR1 is DFQATT and CDR2 is SNEGSKA (reference sequence). CDR3 length: 11 residues. V was clipped by 1 base and J by 13 bases, with 13 bases between them. CDR3 protein: CSARGIQVTTF. CDR3 in DNA: TGCAGTGCTAGAGGGATTCAGGTGACCACCTTC.

This clone was seen just once. The V gene is TRBV28, the J gene TRBJ1-1, with D hard to call. From germline, CDR1 is MDHEN and CDR2 SYDVKM. The ends were cut back, 10 bases at V and 0 bases at J, with 12 bases in the middle. The CDR3 has 13 amino acids. The CDR3 DNA follows: TGTGCCATCGCCTCAGTTATGAACACTGAAGCTTTCTTT. This gives the protein CAIASVMNTEAFF.

The V and J genes are TRBV9 and TRBJ1-6; perhaps TRBD1 as D (5 bases). Germline loops: CDR1 SGDLS, CDR2 YYNGEE. Between the trimmed V and J ends, which lost 0 bases and 7 bases, there was a span of 8 bases. The CDR3 consists of 14 residues. DNA of the CDR3: TGTGCCAGCAGCGTAGCAGGGTACAATTCACCCCTCCACTTT. Translated: CASSVAGYNSPLHF.

V gene TRBV9 combines with J gene TRBJ2-7; 9 bases map to TRBD2. The CDR3 spans 15 residues. Germline CDR1 is SGDLS and CDR2 is YYNGEE. V lost 0 bases, J lost 5 bases, and 6 bases stayed unmatched. Written as DNA, the CDR3 is TGTGCCAGCAGCGTAGCTGCTAGCGGGAACGACGAGCAGTACTTC. Its translation: CASSVAASGNDEQYF.

The gene calls are TRBV27 and TRBJ2-1; D unresolved. This CDR3 contains 15 residues. In germline, CDR1 is MNHEY, CDR2 SMNVEV (reference sequence). The V end lost 6 bases, the J end lost 2 bases, and 14 bases lay between the germline ends. The CDR3 nucleotides are TGTGCCAGCAGGCAAAGCCCTACTGCCTACAATGAGCAGTTCTTC. Translated, it gives CASRQSPTAYNEQFF.

This rearrangement joins TRBV28 to TRBJ1-2, with 7 bases lining up with TRBD1. The J segment lost 7 bases and the V segment lost 3 bases, leaving 14 bases of the junction unmatched. Germline CDR1 and CDR2: MDHEN and SYDVKM. This CDR3 region has 16 residues. CDR3 amino acids: CASSFSRGQIWGGYTF. In nucleotides, the CDR3 is TGTGCCAGCAGTTTCTCTCGGGGACAGATATGGGGTGGCTACACCTTC.

The sample holds a few counts of this clone. This CDR3 is CASSFVFTGGNIQYF. The DNA for the CDR3 is TGTGCCAGCAGCTTTGTCTTCACAGGGGGAAACATTCAGTACTTC. The rearrangement joins TRBV7-2 to TRBJ2-4, with 8 bases aligning to TRBD1. The V gene end was trimmed by 3 bases and the J gene end by 6 bases; junction bases not matched to a gene: 7. The CDR3 consists of 15 residues. Per the germline V gene, CDR1 is SGHTA and CDR2 is FQGNSA.

V usage is TRBV12-5 and J usage is TRBJ1-5, with D hard to call. The CDR3 runs to 12 residues. V was clipped by 6 bases and J by 7 bases, with 10 bases between them. Germline loops: CDR1 LGHNT, CDR2 FRNRAP. The CDR3 nucleotides read TGTGCTAGTGGCTTAACAAGGCAGCCCCAGCATTTT. It encodes CASGLTRQPQHF.

The chain joins TRBV2 to TRBJ1-2; D remains unclear. The germline gives CDR1 SNHLY, CDR2 FYNNEI. This CDR3 contains 14 residues. Trimming shortened V by 3 bases and J by 8 bases, and 16 bases separated the two germline ends. CDR3 region: CASSEAKAVQGYTF. The CDR3 DNA reads TGTGCCAGCAGTGAGGCCAAAGCGGTACAGGGCTACACCTTC.

This sequence joins TRBV7-9 and TRBJ2-7, with 11 nucleotides matching TRBD1. The CDR3 consists of 14 residues. The germline V gene has CDR1 SEHNR and CDR2 FQNEAQ (reference sequence). J lost 5 bases, V lost 3 bases, and 3 bases had no gene match. The CDR3 DNA is TGTGCCAGCAGCTTGGACAGGGGGCTGGACGAGCAGTACTTC. Translated, it gives CASSLDRGLDEQYF.

The chain combines TRBV28 with TRBJ1-1, with D unresolved. The CDR3 runs to 17 residues. CDR1 MDHEN and CDR2 SYDVKM come from the germline V gene. V was trimmed by 3 bases and J by 1 base, leaving 18 bases between them. The chain's CDR3 is CASSFPRSREKNTEAFF. CDR3 DNA sequence: TGTGCCAGCAGTTTCCCCCGCTCGAGGGAGAAGAACACTGAAGCTTTCTTT.

The rearrangement joins TRBV7-2 to TRBJ2-3; D remains unclear. The V end lost 4 bases, the J end lost 0 bases, and 11 bases lay between the germline ends. The CDR3 spans 15 residues. Germline-derived CDR1 and CDR2 are SGHTA and FQGNSA. The CDR3 reads CASSSWATSTDTQYF. The CDR3, as DNA: TGTGCCAGCAGCTCCTGGGCCACTAGCACAGATACGCAGTATTTT.

This chain links TRBV19 with TRBJ1-2, with a possible D match to TRBD1 (5 bases). Germline V gives CDR1 LNHDA, CDR2 SQIVND (reference sequence). V was pared by 7 bases and J by 0 bases, with 12 bases between. The CDR3 is made up of 14 amino acids. Here the CDR3 DNA reads TGTGCCAGTAACCCAGGGCCAGCTAACTATGGCTACACCTTC. Amino acid sequence: CASNPGPANYGYTF.

This clone was seen more than once but under ten times. The J gene is TRBJ1-2, the V gene TRBV5-5, with D uncertain. Germline CDR1 SGHKS, CDR2 YYEKEE (reference sequence). Trimming removed 4 bases at V and 7 bases at J, with 8 bases between. This CDR3 spans 11 amino acids. In DNA form, the CDR3 reads TGTGCCAGCAGCCTGATCGGTGGCTACACCTTC. Translation: CASSLIGGYTF.

The chain couples TRBV7-8 to TRBJ2-1; no clear D. This CDR3 has 11 residues. V gave up 2 bases and J gave up 9 bases, with 5 bases separating them. Germline V gene data show CDR1 as SGHVS and CDR2 as FQNEAQ. CDR3 residues: CASSLNGEQFF. The CDR3, as DNA: TGTGCCAGCAGCTTAAATGGTGAGCAGTTCTTC.

The V gene is TRBV25-1, the J gene TRBJ1-2; D is undetermined. V shed 5 bases and J shed 5 bases, with 9 bases lying between them. Germline V lookup: CDR1 MGHDK, CDR2 SYGVNS. The CDR3 is made up of 12 amino acids. The CDR3 protein is CASSKPSYGYTF. The CDR3 nucleotides are TGTGCCAGCAGTAAACCTAGTTATGGCTACACCTTC.